The TCR beta chain described here comes from a study of OX40 agonist ivuxolimab in advanced cancers. This clone was observed a handful of times. TCRdb's copy holds only in-frame clones and misses some; the assay was immunoSEQ multiplex PCR. The sample lists 40,000 to 60,000 clones, over 75% occurring once. CDR1 and CDR2 from the germline V gene are KGHSH and LQKENI. Trimming at V came to 2 bases and at J to 5 bases, leaving 3 bases not matched to a gene. The CDR3 has 15 residues. The clonotype originates from an adult with an advanced solid tumor such as melanoma, head and neck, liver or kidney cancer. V and J are TRBV18 and TRBJ1-6, with TRBD1 matching over 7 bases. The material sequenced was CD4+ or CD8+ T cells sorted from blood, taken in a trial of the OX40 agonist ivuxolimab. This CDR3 reads CASSPNGQDNSPLHF. The CDR3 nucleotides are TGTGCCAGCTCACCAAACGGACAGGATAATTCACCCCTCCACTTT.